Each of the 10 T cell receptor beta chains below was sequenced from the same sample in a study of regulatory T cells in long-lasting Graves disease. Time point defined: newly diagnosed GD, antithyroid drugs for less than 3 months. Researchers made the TCR library from RNA that was extracted from PBMCs. With iRepertoire HTBI primers and Arm-PCR of CDR3 regions, TCR beta libraries were built. From the multiplex PCR reads, TCRdb called clonotypes with MiXCR, one entry per CDR3 protein. The sample has approximately 480,000 distinct CDR3 sequences, around 15% seen once. This sample also belongs to another study, concerning T cells in Graves' hyperthyroidism and ophthalmopathy.

Material: peripheral blood mononuclear cells (PBMCs), obtained at new diagnosis, from a patient treated with antithyroid drugs. All receptors come from a man aged 35 to 55 with Graves disease.

This clonotype was seen a handful of times. This chain uses TRBV20-1 with TRBJ1-1, with D unresolved. This CDR3 comprises 13 residues. The V and J ends lost 0 bases and 10 bases respectively, with 15 bases between them. Germline CDR1 is DFQATT and CDR2 is SNEGSKA (reference sequence). The CDR3 sequence is CSARELDDRRAFF. DNA of the CDR3: TGCAGTGCTAGAGAACTGGACGATCGACGAGCTTTCTTT.

This clonotype was seen a handful of times. The chain couples TRBV6-2 or TRBV6-3 to TRBJ2-3, with D hard to call. The V gene lost 5 bases and the J gene lost 4 bases, with 16 bases spanning the gap. The CDR3 contains 15 residues. Germline-derived CDR1 and CDR2 are MNHEY and SVGEGT. The CDR3 DNA is TGTGCCAGCAGTGAATCCCGCACCAAGTCAGATACGCAGTATTTT. Translating gives CASSESRTKSDTQYF.

This clonotype was detected a few times. CDR3 sequence (DNA): TGTGCCAGCAGGTCTAGCACCGGGGAGCTGTTTTTT. Translation gives CASRSSTGELFF. The chain joins TRBV2 to TRBJ2-2; D unclear. Germline-derived CDR1 and CDR2 are SNHLY and FYNNEI. This CDR3 spans 12 amino acids. The germline V and J ends were trimmed by 6 bases and 4 bases, with 6 bases remaining between them.

The chain joins TRBV12-3 or TRBV12-4 to TRBJ2-7; the D is unclear. With 1 base removed from V and 5 bases from J, the gap between germline ends came to 9 bases. CDR3 length: 13 residues. CDR3 nucleotides: TGTGCCAGCAGTTTAGGGCTTGGGAACGAGCAGTACTTC. Its protein product is CASSLGLGNEQYF.

This clonotype was seen ten or more times. The chain is built from TRBV5-1 and TRBJ2-7; D might be TRBD1 or TRBD2, each matching 5 bases. Germline-derived CDR1 and CDR2 are SGHRS and YFSETQ. The CDR3 consists of 14 residues. Trimming shortened V by 2 bases and J by 6 bases, and 15 bases separated the two germline ends. The CDR3 bases are TGCGCCAGCAGCTTTGGGGGAGAAATCGGCGAGCAGTACTTC. Its protein is CASSFGGEIGEQYF.

This clonotype was seen at least ten times. The chain carries TRBV11-2 and TRBJ2-7, with 9 positions matching TRBD2. Losses at the gene ends were 4 bases for V and 0 bases for J; bases not matched to a gene: 4. The CDR3 totals 15 residues. Per the germline V gene, CDR1 is SGHAT and CDR2 is FQNNGV. CDR3 sequence (DNA): TGTGCCAGCAGCTACAAGCGGGAGGACTCCTACGAGCAGTACTTC. Amino acids: CASSYKREDSYEQYF.

This clonotype was counted ten times or more. CDR3 protein: CSARDRASGSFRQFF. CDR3 DNA sequence: TGCAGTGCTAGAGATAGGGCTAGCGGGAGTTTTAGGCAGTTCTTC. This chain joins TRBV20-1 and TRBJ2-1; 10 positions match TRBD2. Germline CDR1 is DFQATT and CDR2 is SNEGSKA (reference sequence). This CDR3 is 15 amino acids long. Trimming cost V 0 bases and J 12 bases; bases outside gene matches: 11.

In its sample, this clonotype was seen many times. The chain is built from TRBV2 and TRBJ2-1, with D possibly matching TRBD1 (5 bases). Germline CDR1 and CDR2: SNHLY and FYNNEI. Trimming cost V 2 bases and J 0 bases, with 20 bases left between them. The CDR3 runs 19 residues. CDR3 loop: CASSELPRTSPSSYNEQFF. CDR3 DNA sequence: TGTGCCAGCAGTGAATTACCCCGGACAAGCCCGAGCTCCTACAATGAGCAGTTCTTC.

The sample holds many counts of this clonotype. The chain has TRBV11-3 and TRBJ1-1, with TRBD1 matching 7 bases. The germline CDR1 and CDR2 sequences are SGHNT and YENEEA. CDR3 length: 13 residues. J was trimmed by 3 bases and V by 5 bases; bases with no gene match: 3. The CDR3 loop is CASSPGQDTEAFF. The DNA for the CDR3 is TGTGCCAGCAGCCCAGGACAGGACACTGAAGCTTTCTTT.

Ten or more counts support this clonotype. V usage is TRBV5-6 and J usage is TRBJ2-5; TRBD1 matches at 7 bases. V shed 4 bases, J shed 5 bases, and the junction held 11 bases outside the gene matches. The CDR3 is made up of 15 amino acids. Per the germline V gene, CDR1 is SGHDT and CDR2 is YYEEEE. The CDR3 nucleotides are TGTGCCAGCAGCCCCGGACAGGATCTGAAGGAGACCCAGTACTTC. It codes for CASSPGQDLKETQYF.